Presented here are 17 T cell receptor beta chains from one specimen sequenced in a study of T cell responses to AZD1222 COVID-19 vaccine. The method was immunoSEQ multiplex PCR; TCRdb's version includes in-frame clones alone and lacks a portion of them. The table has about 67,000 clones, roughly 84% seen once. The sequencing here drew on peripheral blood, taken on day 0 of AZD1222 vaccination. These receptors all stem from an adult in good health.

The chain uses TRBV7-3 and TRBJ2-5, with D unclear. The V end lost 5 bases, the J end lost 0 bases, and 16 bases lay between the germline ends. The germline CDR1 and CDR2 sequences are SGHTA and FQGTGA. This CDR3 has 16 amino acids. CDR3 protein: CASSARAAAYQETQYF. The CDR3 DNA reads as TGTGCCAGCAGCGCACGAGCAGCAGCGTACCAAGAGACCCAGTACTTC.

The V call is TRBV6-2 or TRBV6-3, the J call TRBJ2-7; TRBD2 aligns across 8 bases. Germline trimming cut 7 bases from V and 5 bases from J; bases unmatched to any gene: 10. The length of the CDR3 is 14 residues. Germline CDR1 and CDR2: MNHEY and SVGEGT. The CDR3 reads CASTPGGGLNEQYF. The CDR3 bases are TGTGCCAGCACCCCGGGGGGGGGCCTGAACGAGCAGTACTTC.

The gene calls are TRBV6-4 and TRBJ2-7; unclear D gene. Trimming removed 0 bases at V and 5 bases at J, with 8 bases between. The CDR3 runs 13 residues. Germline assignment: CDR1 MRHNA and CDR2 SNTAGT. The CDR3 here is CASSDSPADEQYF. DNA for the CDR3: TGTGCCAGCAGTGACTCGCCGGCAGACGAGCAGTACTTC.

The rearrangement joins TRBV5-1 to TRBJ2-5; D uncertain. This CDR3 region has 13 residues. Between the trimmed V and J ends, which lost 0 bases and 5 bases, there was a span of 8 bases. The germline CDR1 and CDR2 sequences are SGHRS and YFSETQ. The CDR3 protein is CASSLEGPETQYF. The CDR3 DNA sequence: TGCGCCAGCAGCTTGGAGGGCCCGGAGACCCAGTACTTC.

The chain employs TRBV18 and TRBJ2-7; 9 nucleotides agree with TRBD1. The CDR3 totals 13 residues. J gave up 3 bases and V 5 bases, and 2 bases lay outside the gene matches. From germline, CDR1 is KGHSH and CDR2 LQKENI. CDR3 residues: CASSEGQGYEQYF. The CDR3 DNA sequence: TGTGCCAGCTCAGAGGGACAGGGCTACGAGCAGTACTTC.

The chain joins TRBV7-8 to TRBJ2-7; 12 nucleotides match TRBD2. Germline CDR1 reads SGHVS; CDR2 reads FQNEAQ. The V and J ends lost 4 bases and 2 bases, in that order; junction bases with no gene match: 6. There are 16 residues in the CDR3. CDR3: CASSSSRLAGAYEQYF. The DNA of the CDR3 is TGTGCCAGCAGCTCCTCGAGACTAGCGGGAGCCTACGAGCAGTACTTC.

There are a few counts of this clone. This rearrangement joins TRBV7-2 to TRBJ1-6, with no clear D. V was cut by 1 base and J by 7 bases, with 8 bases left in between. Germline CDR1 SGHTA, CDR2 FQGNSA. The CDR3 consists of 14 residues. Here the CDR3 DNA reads TGTGCCAGCAGCTTAGTTAGTAGCAATTCACCCCTCCACTTT. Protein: CASSLVSSNSPLHF.

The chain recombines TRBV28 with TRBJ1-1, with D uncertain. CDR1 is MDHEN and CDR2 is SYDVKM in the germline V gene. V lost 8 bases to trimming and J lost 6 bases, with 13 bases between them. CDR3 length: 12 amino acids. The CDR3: CASAEYRAEAFF. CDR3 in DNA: TGTGCCAGCGCGGAGTATAGGGCTGAAGCTTTCTTT. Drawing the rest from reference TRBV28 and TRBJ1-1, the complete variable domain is DVKVTQSSRYLVKRTGEKVFLECVQDMDHENMFWYRQDPGLGLRLIYFSYDVKMKEKGDIPEGYSVSREKKERFSLILESASTNQTSMYLCASAEYRAEAFFGQGTRLTVV.

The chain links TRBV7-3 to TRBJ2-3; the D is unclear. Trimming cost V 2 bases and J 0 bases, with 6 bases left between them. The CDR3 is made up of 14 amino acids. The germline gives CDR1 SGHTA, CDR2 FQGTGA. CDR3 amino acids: CASSLGSSTDTQYF. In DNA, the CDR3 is TGTGCCAGCAGCTTAGGCAGTAGCACAGATACGCAGTATTTT. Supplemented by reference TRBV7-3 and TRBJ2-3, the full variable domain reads GAGVSQTPSNKVTEKGKYVELRCDPISGHTALYWYRQSLGQGPEFLIYFQGTGAADDSGLPNDRFFAVRPEGSVSTLKIQRTERGDSAVYLCASSLGSSTDTQYFGPGTRLTVL.

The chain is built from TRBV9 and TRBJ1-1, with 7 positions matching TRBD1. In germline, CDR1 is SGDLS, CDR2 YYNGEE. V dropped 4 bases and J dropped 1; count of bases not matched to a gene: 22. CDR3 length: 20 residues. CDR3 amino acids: CASSPSSRGGQTLKNTEAFF. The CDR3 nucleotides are TGTGCCAGCAGCCCCTCATCGAGGGGGGGACAGACCCTTAAGAACACTGAAGCTTTCTTT.

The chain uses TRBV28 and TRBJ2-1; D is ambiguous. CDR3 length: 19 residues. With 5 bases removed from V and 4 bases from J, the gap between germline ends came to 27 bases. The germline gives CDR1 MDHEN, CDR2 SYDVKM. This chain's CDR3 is CASSNQEWGSETPYNEQFF. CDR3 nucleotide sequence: TGTGCCAGCAGTAATCAGGAGTGGGGAAGCGAGACTCCTTACAATGAGCAGTTCTTC.

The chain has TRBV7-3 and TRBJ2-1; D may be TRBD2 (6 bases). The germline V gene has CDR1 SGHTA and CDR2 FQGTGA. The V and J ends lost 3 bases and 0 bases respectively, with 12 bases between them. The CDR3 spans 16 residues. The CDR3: CASSFVAGSSYNEQFF. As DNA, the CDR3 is TGTGCCAGCAGCTTCGTTGCGGGAAGCTCCTACAATGAGCAGTTCTTC.

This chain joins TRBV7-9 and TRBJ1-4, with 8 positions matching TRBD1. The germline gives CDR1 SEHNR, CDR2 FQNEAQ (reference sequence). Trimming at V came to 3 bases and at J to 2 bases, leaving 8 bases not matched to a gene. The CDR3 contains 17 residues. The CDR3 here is CASSLRTGSVTNEKLFF. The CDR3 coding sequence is TGTGCCAGCAGCTTGAGGACAGGGTCGGTGACTAATGAAAAACTGTTTTTT.

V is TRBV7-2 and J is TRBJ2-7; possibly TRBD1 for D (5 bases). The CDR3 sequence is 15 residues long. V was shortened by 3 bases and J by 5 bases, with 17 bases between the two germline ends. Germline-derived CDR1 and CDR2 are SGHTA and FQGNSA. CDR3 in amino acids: CASSFSPPGIDEQYF. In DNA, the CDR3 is TGTGCCAGCAGCTTTAGCCCGCCAGGGATCGACGAGCAGTACTTC.

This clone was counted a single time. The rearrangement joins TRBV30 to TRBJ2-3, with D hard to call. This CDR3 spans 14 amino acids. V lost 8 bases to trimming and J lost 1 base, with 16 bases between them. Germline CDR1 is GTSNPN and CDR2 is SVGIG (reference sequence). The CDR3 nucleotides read TGTGCCCTGTTGCTATTTATCGGCACAGATACGCAGTATTTT. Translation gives CALLLFIGTDTQYF.

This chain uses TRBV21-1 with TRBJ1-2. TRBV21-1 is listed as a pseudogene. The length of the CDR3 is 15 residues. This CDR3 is CASSGWTLPNYGYTF. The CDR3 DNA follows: TGTGCCAGCAGTGGATGGACCTTGCCTAACTATGGCTACACCTTC.

CDR3 nucleotide sequence: TGTGCCAGCAGCCAGCCTCACAGGGATTCACCCCTCCACTTT. The encoded protein is CASSQPHRDSPLHF. This rearrangement joins TRBV3-1 (or the pseudogene TRBV3-2) to TRBJ1-6; maybe TRBD1 (6 bases). CDR3 length: 14 amino acids. CDR1 is LGHDT, CDR2 YNNKEL, per germline (reference sequence). V lost 3 bases, J lost 8 bases, and 11 bases lay in between.